Listed below are T cell receptor beta chains from one sample, sequenced in a study of T cells in Graves' hyperthyroidism and ophthalmopathy. TCRdb analysed the multiplex PCR reads with MiXCR anew, one entry per CDR3 protein. The table has hundreds of thousands of distinct CDR3 sequences, about 14% seen once. Sequenced input: blood. The receptors originated from a woman in her 50s with Graves' ophthalmopathy. The CDR3 runs from the conserved cysteine through the conserved F or W. A D gene is named only where the DNA matches it firmly. Expanded clones are given a class, and other clones once, few, many or no size at all.

>TRBV7-7|.|.|TRBJ1-6
CASSLALNSPLHF
TGTGCTAGCAGCTTAGCTTTGAATTCACCCCTCCACTTT
>TRBV4-3|.|TRBD2|TRBJ2-1
CASSQGLAGPNEQFF
TGCGCCAGCAGCCAAGGACTAGCGGGACCCAATGAGCAGTTCTTC
>TRBV11-2|many|TRBD1|TRBJ2-1
CASSNPGGTEQFF
TGTGCCAGCAGCAACCCAGGGGGTACTGAGCAGTTCTTC
>TRBV12-3/TRBV12-4|many|.|TRBJ2-1
CASTQGQVGEQFF
TGTGCCAGCACCCAGGGCCAGGTGGGTGAGCAGTTCTTC
>TRBV5-1|many|TRBD2|TRBJ2-1
CASGLVSSSYNEQFF
TGCGCCAGCGGACTAGTGTCCTCCTCCTACAATGAGCAGTTCTTC
>TRBV10-3|.|.|TRBJ2-7
CAITSQSLSEQYF
TGTGCCATCACCTCACAGTCTCTTAGCGAGCAGTACTTC
>TRBV7-2|few|.|TRBJ2-3
CASSRQRDTQYF
TGTGCCAGCAGCCGACAGCGAGATACGCAGTATTTT
>TRBV27|many|TRBD1|TRBJ1-1
CASRPLGQGIYTEAFF
TGTGCCAGCAGACCACTTGGACAGGGAATTTACACTGAAGCTTTCTTT
>TRBV19|few|TRBD1|TRBJ2-1
CASGRGTGPYNEQFF
TGTGCCAGCGGTAGGGGGACAGGACCATACAATGAGCAGTTCTTC
>TRBV5-1|many|TRBD2|TRBJ2-1
CASSPGLAGGPGNEQFF
TGCGCCAGCAGCCCCGGACTAGCGGGAGGGCCGGGCAATGAGCAGTTCTTC
>TRBV4-1|many|.|TRBJ2-5
CASSQDLAKGWVWETQYF
TGCGCCAGCAGCCAAGATTTGGCGAAGGGATGGGTGTGGGAGACCCAGTACTTC
>TRBV12-3/TRBV12-4|.|TRBD1|TRBJ1-1
CASSLRDRIMNTEAFF
TGTGCCAGCAGTTTAAGGGACAGGATAATGAACACTGAAGCTTTCTTT
>TRBV19|.|TRBD1|TRBJ1-1
CASSIIASATGGLDTEAFF
TGTGCCAGTAGTATTATAGCTTCCGCGACAGGGGGTTTGGACACTGAAGCTTTCTTT
>TRBV3-1|many|TRBD1|TRBJ2-1
CASSQVGGTGNNEQFF
TGTGCCAGCAGCCAAGTTGGGGGGACAGGGAACAATGAGCAGTTCTTC
>TRBV6-1|many|TRBD2|TRBJ2-2
CASSWPLAENTGELFF
TGTGCCAGCAGCTGGCCACTAGCGGAGAACACCGGGGAGCTGTTTTTT
>TRBV7-9|many|TRBD2|TRBJ2-2
CASSHTSGRFTGELFF
TGTGCCAGCAGTCATACTAGCGGGAGGTTCACCGGGGAGCTGTTTTTT
>TRBV27|many|.|TRBJ1-2
CASSLSGANGYTF
TGTGCCAGCAGCCTTTCGGGGGCAAATGGCTACACCTTC
>TRBV12-3/TRBV12-4|.|.|TRBJ2-6
CASTLNRDSGANVLTF
TGTGCCAGCACCCTAAACAGGGACTCTGGGGCCAACGTCCTGACTTTC
>TRBV2|many|TRBD2|TRBJ2-7
CASSDETSGNYEQYF
TGTGCCAGCAGTGACGAGACTAGCGGGAATTACGAGCAGTACTTC
>TRBV10-3|few|.|TRBJ2-5
CAISGREGETQYF
TGTGCCATCAGTGGAAGGGAAGGAGAGACCCAGTACTTC
>TRBV4-2|many|.|TRBJ1-5
CASSQVAGKNQPQHF
TGTGCCAGCAGCCAAGTTGCAGGCAAAAATCAGCCCCAGCATTTT
>TRBV5-1|few|.|TRBJ2-7
CASSLYIGVGEQYF
TGCGCCAGCAGCTTGTACATCGGGGTTGGGGAGCAGTACTTC
>TRBV28|.|.|TRBJ1-2
CASSSVNYGYTF
TGTGCCAGCAGCTCTGTTAACTATGGCTACACCTTC
>TRBV20-1|.|TRBD2|TRBJ2-3
CSARGTSGRVRGTQYF
TGCAGTGCTAGAGGAACTAGCGGGAGGGTTAGGGGTACGCAGTATTTT
>TRBV19|.|.|TRBJ1-5
CASDETYSNQPQHF
TGTGCCAGTGACGAGACCTATAGCAATCAGCCCCAGCATTTT
>TRBV28|.|.|TRBJ1-1
CATMIGGALNTEAFF
TGTGCCACTATGATTGGTGGGGCCTTGAACACTGAAGCTTTCTTT
>TRBV15|few|.|TRBJ2-5
CATSSGGNQETQYF
TGTGCCACCAGCTCTGGAGGCAATCAAGAGACCCAGTACTTC
>TRBV4-3|few|.|TRBJ1-4
CASSQEQPATNEKLFF
TGCGCCAGCAGCCAAGAGCAACCTGCAACTAATGAAAAACTGTTTTTT
>TRBV27|few|TRBD1|TRBJ1-1
CASHRAGGRYTEAFF
TGTGCCAGCCATCGTGCAGGGGGCAGGTACACTGAAGCTTTCTTT
>TRBV6-5|many|.|TRBJ2-7
CASSYSAARGEQYF
TGTGCCAGCAGTTACTCTGCCGCCAGGGGCGAGCAGTACTTC
>TRBV20-1|few|TRBD2|TRBJ2-1
CSARDMTSGSEFF
TGCAGTGCTAGAGATATGACTAGCGGGAGTGAGTTCTTC
>TRBV28|many|.|TRBJ2-7
CASSIPGHFYEQYF
TGTGCCAGCAGTATACCGGGACACTTCTACGAGCAGTACTTC
>TRBV27|.|TRBD1|TRBJ1-1
CASSLGQGGREAFF
TGTGCCAGCAGTTTGGGGCAGGGGGGACGAGAAGCTTTCTTT
>TRBV28|many|.|TRBJ1-5
CASSINRANHWQPQHF
TGTGCCAGCAGCATCAACAGGGCTAATCATTGGCAGCCCCAGCATTTT
>TRBV7-6|many|.|TRBJ2-1
CASSLGGGFVPYNEQFF
TGTGCCAGCAGCTTAGGTGGGGGATTTGTCCCCTACAATGAGCAGTTCTTC
>TRBV9|.|TRBD1|TRBJ2-1
CASSGAGQGAYEQFF
TGTGCCAGCAGCGGCGCGGGACAGGGGGCCTATGAGCAGTTCTTC